This T cell receptor beta chain appears in the sequencing data of a study of T cells in Graves' hyperthyroidism and ophthalmopathy. Study-wide findings and caveats: Prediction of ophthalmopathy progression came a median approximately 7 months pre-onset. A 13 V-J signature model discriminated ophthalmopathy versus stable hyperthyroidism. Within blood appeared most thyroid clonotypes that had expanded above 0.001.

The CDR3 sequence is 14 residues long. The germline V gene encodes CDR1 MNHEY and CDR2 SVGAGI. Trimming removed 5 bases at V and 4 bases at J, with 11 bases between. This clonotype has a count of ten or more. The target antigen is unknown. Amplification of TCR beta CDR3 regions used RNA as the template. HTBI primers were employed in a first-round RT-PCR of the TCR CDR3. TCRdb used MiXCR to reprocess the multiplex PCR reads, holding one entry per CDR3 protein. Of roughly 500,000 distinct CDR3 sequences in the sample, around 42% were seen once. This TCR was recovered from an adult woman with Graves' disease, either hyperthyroidism or ophthalmopathy (not recorded which). J is TRBJ2-2 and V is TRBV6-5; D is unresolved. Sequencing input: peripheral blood or thyroid tissue (not recorded which). CDR3 protein: CASSQHGPTGELFF. The CDR3 DNA reads as TGTGCCAGCAGTCAACACGGACCCACCGGGGAGCTGTTTTTT.